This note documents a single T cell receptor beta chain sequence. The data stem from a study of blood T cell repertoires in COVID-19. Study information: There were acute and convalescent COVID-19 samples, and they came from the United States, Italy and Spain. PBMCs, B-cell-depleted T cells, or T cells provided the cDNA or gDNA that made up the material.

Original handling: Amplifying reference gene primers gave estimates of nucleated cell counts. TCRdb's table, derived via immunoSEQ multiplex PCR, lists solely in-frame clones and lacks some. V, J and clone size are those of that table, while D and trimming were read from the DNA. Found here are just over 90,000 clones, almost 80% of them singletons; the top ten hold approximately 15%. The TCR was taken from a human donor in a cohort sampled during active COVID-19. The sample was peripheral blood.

CDR3 sequence reads: CASSFVRQGAGGYTF. CDR3 coding DNA: TGTGCCAGCAGTTTCGTGAGACAGGGGGCAGGTGGCTACACCTTC. The chain joins TRBV28 to TRBJ1-2; 10 bases line up with TRBD1. V trimming: 3 bases; J trimming: 7 bases; junction bases outside the gene matches: 8. CDR1 and CDR2 (germline): MDHEN, SYDVKM. The CDR3 consists of 15 residues.